This TCR beta chain emerged from a study of T cell responses to AZD1222 COVID-19 vaccine. Overall study findings and caveats: Seropositive AZD1222 recipients at baseline numbered only five to seven. Spike-wide coverage was observed for vaccine-associated CD4 TCRs, with dominant responses at 160-218 and 743-854. Spike-specific TCR breadth rose after two AZD1222 doses, and depth rose as well.

By share of the sample, this clone is medium-sized (0.01 to 0.1%). Antigen: not known. Sequenced by immunoSEQ multiplex PCR; TCRdb stores in-frame clones only, minus some. The data show more than 110,000 clones, 70% to 90% seen once. The length of the CDR3 is 13 residues. Germline loops: CDR1 LNHNV, CDR2 YYDKDF (reference sequence). Between the trimmed V and J ends, which lost 0 bases and 5 bases, there was a span of 6 bases. The chain recombines TRBV15 with TRBJ2-3; D gene uncertain. Sequenced material: peripheral blood, taken 28 days after the second AZD1222 dose. This clonotype was obtained from an adult who received the AZD1222 COVID-19 vaccine. CDR3 residues: CATSRDHVDTQYF. CDR3 DNA sequence: TGTGCCACCAGCAGAGATCATGTAGATACGCAGTATTTT.